Presented here are 2 T cell receptor beta chains from one specimen sequenced in a study of regulatory T cells in long-lasting Graves disease. Time point specified: newly diagnosed GD, antithyroid drugs for less than 3 months. Isolated PBMC RNA provided the starting material for the TCR library. Arm-PCR with iRepertoire HTBI primers amplified the CDR3 regions for these TCR beta libraries. In TCRdb, the multiplex PCR reads were re-called with MiXCR into one record per CDR3 protein. The repertoire holds about 540,000 distinct CDR3 sequences, with 13% as singletons. These data also formed part of another study, on T cells in Graves' hyperthyroidism and ophthalmopathy.

The starting material was peripheral blood mononuclear cells (PBMCs), obtained at new diagnosis, from a patient treated with antithyroid drugs. These receptors originate from a man aged 30 to 45 with Graves disease.

This clonotype appeared many times. V usage is TRBV19 and J usage is TRBJ2-7, with D possibly being TRBD2 (6 bases). This CDR3 is 14 amino acids long. Germline CDR1 LNHDA, CDR2 SQIVND (reference sequence). Trimming cost V 9 bases and J 0 bases, with 15 bases left between them. The CDR3 spells CASSFGGTSYEQYF. Here the CDR3 DNA reads TGTGCCAGCAGTTTTGGCGGGACCTCCTACGAGCAGTACTTC.

This clonotype was seen repeatedly, ten times or more. The chain employs TRBV6-5 and TRBJ1-6, with D possibly being TRBD1 (5 bases). Germline CDR1 and CDR2: MNHEY and SVGAGI. V was trimmed by 4 bases and J by 7 bases, leaving 14 bases between them. The CDR3 covers 15 residues. The CDR3, as DNA: TGTGCCAGCAGTTCCCGAGGGGTAGAAAATTCACCCCTCCACTTT. It specifies CASSSRGVENSPLHF.